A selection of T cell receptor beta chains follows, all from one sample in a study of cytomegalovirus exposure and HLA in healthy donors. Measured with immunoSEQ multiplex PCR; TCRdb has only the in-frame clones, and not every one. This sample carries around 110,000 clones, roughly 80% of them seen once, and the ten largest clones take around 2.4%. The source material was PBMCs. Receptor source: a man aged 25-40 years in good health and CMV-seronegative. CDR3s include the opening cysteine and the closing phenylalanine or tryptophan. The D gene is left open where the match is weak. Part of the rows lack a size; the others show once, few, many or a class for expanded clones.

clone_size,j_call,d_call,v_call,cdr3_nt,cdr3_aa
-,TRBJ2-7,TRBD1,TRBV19,TGTGCCAGTAGTGACCGGGACAGTACCTACGAGCAGTACTTC,CASSDRDSTYEQYF
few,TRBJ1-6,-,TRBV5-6,TGTGCCAGCAGCTTGGGGACACAAAGAGGCCTCCACTTT,CASSLGTQRGLHF
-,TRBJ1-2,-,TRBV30,TGTGCCTGGAAGGGGGGAGGGACTCATGGCTACACCTTC,CAWKGGGTHGYTF
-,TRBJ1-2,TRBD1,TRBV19,TGTGCCAGTAGTAACCTACAGGGGTCCTATGGCTACACCTTC,CASSNLQGSYGYTF
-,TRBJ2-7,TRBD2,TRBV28,TGTGTAGTCGCCCCTCCGCAGCGGGAGTGGTCCTACGAGCAGTACTTC,CVVAPPQREWSYEQYF
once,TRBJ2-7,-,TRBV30,TGTGCCTGGAGTCTACCAAACGAGCAGTACTTC,CAWSLPNEQYF
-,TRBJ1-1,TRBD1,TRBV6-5,TGTGCCAGCAGTGCGAACAGGGGGGGAGCTTTCTTT,CASSANRGGAFF
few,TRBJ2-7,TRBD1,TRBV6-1,TGTGCCAGCAGCGGGACAGGTCTCCACGAGCAGTACTTC,CASSGTGLHEQYF
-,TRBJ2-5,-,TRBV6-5,TGTGCCAGCAGTGACAGATCAGAGACCCAGTACTTC,CASSDRSETQYF
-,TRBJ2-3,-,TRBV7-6,TGTGCCAGCAGTTTAACATATCCCCCAGATACGCAGTATTTT,CASSLTYPPDTQYF
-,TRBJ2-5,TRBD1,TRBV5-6,TGTGCCAGCAGCTTGGGGGGACAGGGCTGGGAGACCCAGTACTTC,CASSLGGQGWETQYF
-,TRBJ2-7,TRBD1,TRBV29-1,TGCAGCGCCCGGGACAGGGGGGATTACGAGCAGTACTTC,CSARDRGDYEQYF
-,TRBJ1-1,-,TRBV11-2,TGTGCCAGCAGCTTAGCAGGCATGAACACTGAAGCTTTCTTT,CASSLAGMNTEAFF
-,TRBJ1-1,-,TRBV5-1,TGCGCCAGCAGCTTGGCCGTCTCGGGAAATGAAGCTTTCTTT,CASSLAVSGNEAFF
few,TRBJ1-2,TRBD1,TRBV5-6,TGTGCCAGCAGGGACAGGGATAGGGTCTATGGCTACACCTTC,CASRDRDRVYGYTF
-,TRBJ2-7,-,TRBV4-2,TGTGCCAGCAGCCTCCCGAGCTACGAGCAGTACTTC,CASSLPSYEQYF
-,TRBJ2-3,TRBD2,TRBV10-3,TGTGCCATCGCCTTTAGCGGGGGGAGTACAGATACGCAGTATTTT,CAIAFSGGSTDTQYF
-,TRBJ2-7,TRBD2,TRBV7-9,TGTGCCAGCAGCTTAGGGTCTAGCGGCGTATACGAGCAGTACTTC,CASSLGSSGVYEQYF
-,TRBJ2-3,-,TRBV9,TGTGCCAGCAGCGTAGGGCCCTCGGATACGCAGTATTTT,CASSVGPSDTQYF
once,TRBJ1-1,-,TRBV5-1,TGCGCCAGCAGCTCCTCGGGGGGTGTCACTGAAGCTTTCTTT,CASSSSGGVTEAFF
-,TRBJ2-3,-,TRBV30,TGTGCCTGGGGCAGGGGCGATACGCAGTATTTT,CAWGRGDTQYF
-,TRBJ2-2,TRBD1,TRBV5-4,TGTGCCAGCAGCTCACAGGGGGCCGGCGGGGAGCTGTTTTTT,CASSSQGAGGELFF
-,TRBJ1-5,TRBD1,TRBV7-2,TGTGCCAGCAGTGTCGGGACAGGGGGCCAGCCCCAGCATTTT,CASSVGTGGQPQHF
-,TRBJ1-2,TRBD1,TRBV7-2,TGTGCCAGCAGCCCCCACCGGGACAGTTATGGCTACACCTTC,CASSPHRDSYGYTF
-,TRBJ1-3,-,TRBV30,TGTGCCTGGAGTGCACTAAATACAGGGTGGCCTGGAAACACCATATATTTT,CAWSALNTGWPGNTIYF